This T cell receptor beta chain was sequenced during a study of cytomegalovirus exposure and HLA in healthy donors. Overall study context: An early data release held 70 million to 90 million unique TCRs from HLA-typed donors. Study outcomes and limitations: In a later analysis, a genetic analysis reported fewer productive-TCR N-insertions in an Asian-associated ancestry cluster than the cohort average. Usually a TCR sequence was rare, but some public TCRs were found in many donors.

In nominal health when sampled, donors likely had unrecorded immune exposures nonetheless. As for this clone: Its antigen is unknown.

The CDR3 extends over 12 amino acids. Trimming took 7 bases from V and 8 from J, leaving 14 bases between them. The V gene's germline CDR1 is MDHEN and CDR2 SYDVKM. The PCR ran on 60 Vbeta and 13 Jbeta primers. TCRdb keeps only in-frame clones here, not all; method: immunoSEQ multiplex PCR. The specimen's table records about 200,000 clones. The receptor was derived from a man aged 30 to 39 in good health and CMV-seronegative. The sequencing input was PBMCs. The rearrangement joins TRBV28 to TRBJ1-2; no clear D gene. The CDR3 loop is CASIPPGGGYTF. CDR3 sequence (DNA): TGTGCCAGCATTCCTCCGGGAGGCGGCTACACCTTC.